This is a list of T cell receptor beta chains from one sample in a study of T cells in Graves' hyperthyroidism and ophthalmopathy. In TCRdb, the multiplex PCR reads were re-called with MiXCR into one record per CDR3 protein. The sample includes a few hundred thousand distinct CDR3 sequences, 15% to 20% of them seen just once. Sequencing was carried out using blood. The receptors come from a middle-aged woman with Graves' ophthalmopathy. Both conserved end residues are part of each CDR3. A D gene is named only where the DNA matches it firmly. The size field is filled for only some rows; it gives once, few, many or a size class.

.	TRBV4-1	TRBJ2-5	few	TGCGCCAGCAGCCAAGGTTCGGTTTGGATGTTGGAGACCCAGTACTTC	CASSQGSVWMLETQYF
TRBD2	TRBV28	TRBJ2-2	many	TGTGCCAGCAGTTTGGGGACTAGCGGGAGTTGGTCCGGGGAGCTGTTTTTT	CASSLGTSGSWSGELFF
.	TRBV6-2/TRBV6-3	TRBJ2-2	few	TGTGCCAGCAGTGAGGGGATAGACCCCGGGGAGCTGTTTTTT	CASSEGIDPGELFF
.	TRBV28	TRBJ2-7	many	TGTGCCAGCAGTTGGAAGGCGTCCTACGAGCAGTACTTC	CASSWKASYEQYF
TRBD1	TRBV12-3/TRBV12-4	TRBJ1-5	many	TGTGCCAGCACCGGAGGACAGGGCCGCCAGCCCCAGCATTTT	CASTGGQGRQPQHF
.	TRBV28	TRBJ2-5	many	TGTGCCAGCAGTTTAAGGGGCTCCCAGTACTTC	CASSLRGSQYF
.	TRBV6-5	TRBJ2-5	many	TGTGCCAGCAGCTTTAAACCCAGTGGGGACTTCAAGGTAGAGACCCAGTACTTC	CASSFKPSGDFKVETQYF
TRBD1	TRBV10-1	TRBJ1-1	many	TGCGCCAGCAGTGAGTCGACAGGGCTGAACACTGAAGCTTTCTTT	CASSESTGLNTEAFF
.	TRBV28	TRBJ1-2	many	TGTGCCAGCAGCCAATATCGTTACTATGGCTACACCTTC	CASSQYRYYGYTF
TRBD1	TRBV2	TRBJ2-4	many	TGTGCCAGCAGTCCCAGGGGGCCGGGCAAAAACATTCAGTACTTC	CASSPRGPGKNIQYF
.	TRBV20-1	TRBJ2-7	.	TGCAGTGTCCGGGGGAGCTCCTACGAGCAGTACTTC	CSVRGSSYEQYF
.	TRBV30	TRBJ1-1	.	TGTGCCTGGAGGGAACTCCTTAGACCTGAAGCTTTCTTT	CAWRELLRPEAFF
.	TRBV27	TRBJ2-5	many	TGTGCCAGCAGTTTGGGGGTAGGACAAGAGACCCAGTACTTC	CASSLGVGQETQYF
TRBD1	TRBV18	TRBJ1-1	many	TGTGCCAGCTCACTACTAGGGGGCGGGAACACTGAAGCTTTCTTT	CASSLLGGGNTEAFF
TRBD2	TRBV20-1	TRBJ2-7	many	TGCAGTGCTGCCGGGACTAGCGGGTTCGAGCAGTACTTC	CSAAGTSGFEQYF
.	TRBV6-5	TRBJ1-1	many	TGTGCCAGCAGTTACTCGAGTCAGGGGTCCCGAGCTTTCTTT	CASSYSSQGSRAFF
.	TRBV27	TRBJ2-7	many	TGTGCCAGCAGTTCCCGCCCTACTTACGAGCAGTACTTC	CASSSRPTYEQYF
TRBD2	TRBV24-1	TRBJ2-2	many	TGTGCCACCAGTGATTCTCCGTGGGGGGGGACTAGCGCCGCCACCGGGGAGCTGTTTTTT	CATSDSPWGGTSAATGELFF
.	TRBV7-2	TRBJ2-2	few	TGTGCCAGCAGCGTCCGACGAACCTCGGGGGAGCTGTTTTTT	CASSVRRTSGELFF
.	TRBV12-3/TRBV12-4	TRBJ1-6	many	TGTGCCAGCACCCAAAGGGGGGCCGCGAATTCACCCCTCCACTTT	CASTQRGAANSPLHF
TRBD1	TRBV28	TRBJ1-2	.	TGTGCCAGCAGCCGACAGGGGTTGGTGGTCTCGGACTACACCTTC	CASSRQGLVVSDYTF
.	TRBV20-1	TRBJ1-5	.	TGCACCGCGGGTGGAAAAGGCAATCAGCCCCAGCATTTT	CTAGGKGNQPQHF
.	TRBV30	TRBJ2-5	many	TGTGCCTGGAGTTCGGAGACCCAGTACTTC	CAWSSETQYF
TRBD1	TRBV10-1	TRBJ2-7	many	TGCGCCAGCAGTGAGGCGCCACAGGGGACGGACGAGCAGTACTTC	CASSEAPQGTDEQYF
.	TRBV15	TRBJ1-1	many	TGTGCCACCAGCAGAGCTGGGGGTACGAGCTCGGACACTGAAGCTTTCTTT	CATSRAGGTSSDTEAFF
.	TRBV12-3/TRBV12-4	TRBJ2-3	many	TGTGCCAGCAAAATTCGGACAGATACGCAGTATTTT	CASKIRTDTQYF
TRBD1	TRBV19	TRBJ2-5	.	TGTGCCAGTAGTAACAGGGGACAGATGGCGGAGACCCAGTACTTC	CASSNRGQMAETQYF
TRBD1	TRBV6-1	TRBJ2-7	.	TGTGCCAGCAGCAGGGGGCGGAACGGCTACGAGCAGTACTTC	CASSRGRNGYEQYF
TRBD2	TRBV7-8	TRBJ2-2	.	TGTGCCAGCAGCCAAAGGACTAGATATGACCGGGAGCTGTTTTTT	CASSQRTRYDRELFF
TRBD1	TRBV29-1	TRBJ2-5	many	TGCAGCGTTGAGCGGACAGGGGGCCTACAAGAGACCCAGTACTTC	CSVERTGGLQETQYF
.	TRBV12-3/TRBV12-4	TRBJ1-1	many	TGTGCCAGCAGTACCTGGGACACTGAAGCTTTCTTT	CASSTWDTEAFF
TRBD2	TRBV28	TRBJ2-7	many	TGTGCCAGCACCCAACTAGCGGGAGTATCCGAGCAGTACTTC	CASTQLAGVSEQYF
.	TRBV5-1	TRBJ1-2	many	TGCGCCAGCAGCTTGGGTCCCGCTGGCTACACCTTC	CASSLGPAGYTF
.	TRBV28	TRBJ2-7	many	TGTGCCAGCAGGCCCCCGGGACTCTTCTACGAGCAGTACTTC	CASRPPGLFYEQYF
.	TRBV5-1	TRBJ1-1	many	TGCGCCAGCAGCTCGTCGATAGGAGAAGCTTTCTTT	CASSSSIGEAFF
.	TRBV7-2	TRBJ2-5	many	TGTGCCAGCAGCCTCCAGCGGTTATCAGAGACCCAGTACTTC	CASSLQRLSETQYF
.	TRBV13	TRBJ1-2	once	TGTGCCAGCAGCATTAGAACGACAGGCCCCAACTATGGCTACACCTTC	CASSIRTTGPNYGYTF
.	TRBV19	TRBJ2-4	many	TGTGCCAGTAGTATGAGTGGCAGGAAAAACATTCAGTACTTC	CASSMSGRKNIQYF
.	TRBV18	TRBJ2-2	many	TGTGCCAGCTCACCCCCAGGGACGGGGGACACCGGGGAGCTGTTTTTT	CASSPPGTGDTGELFF
.	TRBV27	TRBJ2-7	.	TGTGCCAGCGGCCAGGGCAACTCCTACGAGCAGTACTTC	CASGQGNSYEQYF
TRBD1	TRBV19	TRBJ2-6	.	TGTGCCAGTATCGGGCCTCCCGGGACAGGGGGCCCTGGGGCCAACGTCCTGACTTTC	CASIGPPGTGGPGANVLTF
TRBD2	TRBV4-1	TRBJ2-7	many	TGCGCCAGCAGCCAAGTGACTAGCGGGAGTAGGGAGCAGTACTTC	CASSQVTSGSREQYF
TRBD1	TRBV7-9	TRBJ2-5	many	TGTGCCAGCAGCGGCAGGGGGCTAGGAGAGACCCAGTACTTC	CASSGRGLGETQYF
.	TRBV28	TRBJ1-1	many	TGTGCCAGCAGGCTTGGAGTCATGAACACTGAAGCTTTCTTT	CASRLGVMNTEAFF
.	TRBV19	TRBJ2-5	many	TGTGCCAGTAGTACCACCTACCAAGAGACCCAGTACTTC	CASSTTYQETQYF
.	TRBV30	TRBJ1-3	many	TGTGCCTGGAGTGCAGGGGTGGGTGGAAACACCATATATTTT	CAWSAGVGGNTIYF
.	TRBV5-1	TRBJ1-5	many	TGCGCCAGCAGCTTAGGTGGCGGTAGTCAGCCCCAGCATTTT	CASSLGGGSQPQHF
.	TRBV6-1	TRBJ1-1	.	TGTGCCAGCAGTGACAAGGGACAGAACACTGAAGCTTTCTTT	CASSDKGQNTEAFF
.	TRBV27	TRBJ2-7	once	TGTGCCAGCAGTTCGACGGTTTCCTACGAGCAGTACTTC	CASSSTVSYEQYF
.	TRBV6-1	TRBJ2-5	many	TGTGCCAGCAGTGGCCCCCAAGAGACCCAGTACTTC	CASSGPQETQYF